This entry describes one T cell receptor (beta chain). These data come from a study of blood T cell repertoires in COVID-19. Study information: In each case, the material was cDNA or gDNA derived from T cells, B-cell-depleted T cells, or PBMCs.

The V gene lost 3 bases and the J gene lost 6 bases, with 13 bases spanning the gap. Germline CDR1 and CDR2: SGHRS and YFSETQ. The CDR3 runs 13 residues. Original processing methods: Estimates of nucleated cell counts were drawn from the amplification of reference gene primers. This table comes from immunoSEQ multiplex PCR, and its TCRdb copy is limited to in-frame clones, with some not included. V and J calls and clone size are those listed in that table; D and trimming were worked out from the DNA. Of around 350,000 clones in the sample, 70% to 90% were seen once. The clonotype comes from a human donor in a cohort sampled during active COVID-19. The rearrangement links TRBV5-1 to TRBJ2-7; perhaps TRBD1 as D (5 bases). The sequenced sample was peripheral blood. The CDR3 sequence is CASSSQGWAEQYF. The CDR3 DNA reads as TGCGCCAGCAGCTCGCAGGGTTGGGCCGAGCAGTACTTC.